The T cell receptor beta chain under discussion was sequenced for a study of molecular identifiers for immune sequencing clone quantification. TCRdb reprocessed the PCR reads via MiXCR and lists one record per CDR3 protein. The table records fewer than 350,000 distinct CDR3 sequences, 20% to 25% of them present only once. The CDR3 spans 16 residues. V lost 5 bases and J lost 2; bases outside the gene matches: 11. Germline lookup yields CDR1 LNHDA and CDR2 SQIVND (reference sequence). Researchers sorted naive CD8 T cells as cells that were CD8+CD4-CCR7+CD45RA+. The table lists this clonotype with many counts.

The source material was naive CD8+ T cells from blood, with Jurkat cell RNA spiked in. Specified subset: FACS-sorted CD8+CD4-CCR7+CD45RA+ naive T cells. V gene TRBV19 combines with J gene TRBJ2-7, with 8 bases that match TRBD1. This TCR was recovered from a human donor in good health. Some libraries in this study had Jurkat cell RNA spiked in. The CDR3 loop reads CASSGVTGTGTYEQYF. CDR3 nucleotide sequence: TGTGCCAGTAGTGGGGTCACCGGGACAGGCACCTACGAGCAGTACTTC.